A single sample gave rise to the 26 T cell receptor beta chains below, sequenced in a study of shared clonotypes between healthy human individuals (dated by TCRdb to about 2020). Libraries were prepared through the immunoSEQ multiplex PCR assay. Drawn from immuneACCESS, this table holds only the in-frame rearrangements with V and J called that TCRdb kept. Clones are partly lost; checked studies trace under half to an unresolved V gene and leave the rest unexplained. This sample comprises under 600,000 clones, approximately 95% of them detected only once. The ten largest account for around 0.067% of the sample. Sequenced input: naive CD4+ T cells sorted from blood. In the paper's terms, the cell subset or site label means: CD45RA+ positively selected. These receptors all come from a woman in her twenties or thirties in good health.

The chain recombines TRBV19 with TRBJ2-1; D gene unclear. V lost 5 bases to trimming and J lost 7 bases, with 15 bases between them. The CDR3 covers 14 residues. The germline gives CDR1 LNHDA, CDR2 SQIVND (reference sequence). The CDR3 DNA follows: TGTGCCAGTAGTGCTACAACATCGGATAATGAGCAGTTCTTC. Amino acids: CASSATTSDNEQFF.

This sequence joins TRBV30 and TRBJ2-2; D unclear. This CDR3 spans 13 amino acids. Trimming pared 4 bases from V and 2 bases from J, leaving 8 bases between. Germline V CDR1 and CDR2: GTSNPN, SVGIG (reference sequence). The DNA of the CDR3 is TGTGCCTGGACTCGCTCAAACACCGGGGAGCTGTTTTTT. Translated, it gives CAWTRSNTGELFF.

The chain uses TRBV19 and TRBJ2-3; maybe TRBD2 (6 bases). The germline V gene encodes CDR1 LNHDA and CDR2 SQIVND (reference sequence). Deletions cut 9 bases from V and 1 base from J, with 26 bases between. CDR3 size: 18 residues. The CDR3 reads CARSLASRKKRGTDTQYF. The CDR3 DNA is TGTGCCAGGAGCTTAGCTTCAAGAAAAAAGCGGGGCACAGATACGCAGTATTTT.

The chain has TRBV4-1 and TRBJ2-2; 11 positions match TRBD2. Germline assignment: CDR1 MGHRA and CDR2 YSYEKL. This CDR3 is 19 amino acids long. With V trimmed by 1 base and J by 9 bases, 16 bases remained unmatched. CDR3 sequence (DNA): TGCGCCAGCAGCCAAGGGGGGCCTAGCGGGAGGCCACCCCGTTGGGAGCTGTTTTTT. This encodes CASSQGGPSGRPPRWELFF.

The chain links TRBV2 to TRBJ2-1; no firm D call. The CDR3 consists of 16 residues. Germline assignment: CDR1 SNHLY and CDR2 FYNNEI. Trimming removed 4 bases from V and 8 bases from J, with 21 bases in between. The CDR3 nucleotides are TGTGCCAGCAGTGTGGGCAGATTTATTTTAATGGATGAGCAGTTCTTC. It yields the protein CASSVGRFILMDEQFF.

The chain carries TRBV9 and TRBJ2-3; D remains ambiguous. V lost 1 base and J 2 bases, leaving 5 bases between the germline ends. The CDR3 runs 13 residues. CDR1 and CDR2 from the germline V gene are SGDLS and YYNGEE. In nucleotides, the CDR3 is TGTGCCAGCAGCGTACGCCACACAGATACGCAGTATTTT. Its translation: CASSVRHTDTQYF.

This sequence joins TRBV4-2 and TRBJ2-7, with D maybe TRBD1 (6 bases). The germline V and J ends were trimmed by 4 bases and 3 bases, with 10 bases remaining between them. CDR3 length: 13 residues. Germline CDR1 reads LGHNA; CDR2 reads YNFKEQ. The CDR3 loop is CASSRGQSYEQYF. The CDR3 DNA is TGTGCCAGCAGCCGTGGACAGAGCTACGAGCAGTACTTC.

Only a few counts were recorded for this clone. The V gene is TRBV6-6, the J gene TRBJ1-5, with no clear D. Germline V gene sequence: CDR1 MNHNY, CDR2 SVGAGI (reference sequence). V gave up 0 bases and J gave up 2 bases, with 11 bases separating them. The CDR3 contains 16 residues. The CDR3 sequence is CASSYSTGSRNQPQHF. The CDR3 DNA sequence: TGTGCCAGCAGTTACTCGACGGGGTCCCGCAATCAGCCCCAGCATTTT.

The rearrangement uses TRBV28 and TRBJ1-1; D is undetermined. The CDR3 runs to 15 residues. The ends were cut back, 2 bases at V and 5 bases at J, with 15 bases in the middle. Germline-derived CDR1 and CDR2 are MDHEN and SYDVKM. The CDR3 here is CASSLGGRYATEAFF. In DNA form, the CDR3 reads TGTGCCAGCAGTTTAGGAGGGAGGTATGCTACTGAAGCTTTCTTT. The whole variable domain, filled in from reference TRBV28 and TRBJ1-1, reads DVKVTQSSRYLVKRTGEKVFLECVQDMDHENMFWYRQDPGLGLRLIYFSYDVKMKEKGDIPEGYSVSREKKERFSLILESASTNQTSMYLCASSLGGRYATEAFFGQGTRLTVV.

In its sample, this clone was seen once. This chain joins TRBV19 and TRBJ2-5; 7 nucleotides line up with TRBD1. This CDR3 is built from 14 residues. The V and J ends lost 3 bases and 5 bases, in that order; junction bases with no gene match: 6. Germline V CDR1 and CDR2: LNHDA, SQIVND (reference sequence). CDR3 coding DNA: TGTGCCAGTAGTATTCCCGGGACAGACGAGACCCAGTACTTC. Its protein product is CASSIPGTDETQYF.

The chain links TRBV28 to TRBJ1-5; no firm D call. This CDR3 has 13 amino acids. Trimming took 6 bases from V and 3 from J, leaving 9 bases between them. Germline values: CDR1 MDHEN, CDR2 SYDVKM. CDR3 loop: CASRLNSNQPQHF. The CDR3 nucleotides read TGTGCCAGCAGGCTTAACTCCAATCAGCCCCAGCATTTT.

The rearrangement joins TRBV6-5 to TRBJ2-1, with 10 nucleotides matching TRBD2. This CDR3 region has 15 residues. The junction had 9 bases not matched to a gene; V was cut back by 5 bases and J by 8 bases. CDR1 MNHEY and CDR2 SVGAGI come from the germline V gene. The CDR3 sequence is CASSPRLAGVDEQFF. The CDR3 DNA sequence: TGTGCCAGCAGTCCCCGGCTAGCGGGAGTGGATGAGCAGTTCTTC.

The CDR3 loop reads CASRARGVDTQYF. In DNA form, the CDR3 reads TGTGCCAGCAGAGCCCGGGGGGTGGATACGCAGTATTTT. V usage is TRBV28 and J usage is TRBJ2-3; 7 bases align to TRBD2. This CDR3 has 13 residues. V trimming: 6 bases; J trimming: 6 bases; junction bases outside the gene matches: 6. Germline assignment: CDR1 MDHEN and CDR2 SYDVKM.

The chain recombines TRBV19 with TRBJ2-3, with no clear D. The V and J ends lost 6 bases and 6 bases respectively, with 16 bases between them. The CDR3 extends over 14 amino acids. Germline V gene lookup returns CDR1 LNHDA and CDR2 SQIVND (reference sequence). The CDR3 sequence: CASRPGLSADTQYF. For the CDR3, the DNA is TGTGCCAGTAGACCGGGCCTCAGCGCGGATACGCAGTATTTT. The full variable domain, completed using reference TRBV19 and TRBJ2-3, is DGGITQSPKYLFRKEGQNVTLSCEQNLNHDAMYWYRQDPGQGLRLIYYSQIVNDFQKGDIAEGYSVSREKKESFPLTVTSAQKNPTAFYLCASRPGLSADTQYFGPGTRLTVL.

The chain recombines TRBV25-1 with TRBJ1-1; TRBD1 is a possible D gene (5 bases). Germline CDR1 MGHDK, CDR2 SYGVNS. This CDR3 region has 13 residues. V lost 6 bases to trimming and J lost 0 bases, with 8 bases between them. The CDR3 here is CASRDTMNTEAFF. The CDR3 nucleotides are TGTGCCAGCAGGGACACTATGAACACTGAAGCTTTCTTT.

This clone was seen once. V and J are TRBV11-2 and TRBJ2-5; 8 positions match TRBD2. Matching the DNA end better, TRBJ2-7 makes the J call doubtful. CDR3 length: 13 residues. CDR1 is SGHAT, CDR2 FQNNGV, per germline. The CDR3 loop reads CASSQGLVYEQYF. Written as DNA, the CDR3 is TGTGCCAGCAGCCAGGGACTAGTCTACGAGCAGTACTTC.

The chain employs TRBV28 and TRBJ2-7; possible D gene TRBD2, 5 bases. Germline CDR1 reads MDHEN; CDR2 reads SYDVKM. The ends were cut back, 8 bases at V and 2 bases at J, with 16 bases in the middle. This CDR3 is 14 amino acids long. CDR3 sequence reads: CASSPRRAAYEQYF. The CDR3 bases are TGTGCCAGCTCCCCTCGGCGGGCCGCCTACGAGCAGTACTTC.

The CDR3 coding sequence is TGCGCCAGCAGCCAAGGGCAGGGGGAGGGCCAAGAGACCCAGTACTTC. It codes for CASSQGQGEGQETQYF. This chain uses TRBV4-1 with TRBJ2-5; D tentatively reads TRBD1 or TRBD2 (7 bases each). This CDR3 is built from 16 residues. Germline lookup yields CDR1 MGHRA and CDR2 YSYEKL. V lost 1 base and J 1 base, leaving 13 bases between the germline ends.

The chain employs TRBV6-1 and TRBJ1-3; D might be TRBD1 (6 bases). CDR1 and CDR2 (germline): MNHNS, SASEGT. The CDR3 runs 16 residues. Trimming stripped 4 bases from V and 0 bases from J, with 13 bases between. CDR3 residues: CASSANRAHSGNTIYF. DNA of the CDR3: TGTGCCAGCAGTGCCAACAGGGCGCACTCTGGAAACACCATATATTTT.

The rearrangement uses TRBV2 and TRBJ2-5, with D hard to call. The CDR3 extends over 13 amino acids. Trimming pared 6 bases from V and 1 base from J, leaving 9 bases between. The germline CDR1 and CDR2 sequences are SNHLY and FYNNEI. CDR3 nucleotides: TGTGCCAGCAGGAAAGGGATCCAAGAGACCCAGTACTTC. Residues: CASRKGIQETQYF.

This sequence joins TRBV28 and TRBJ2-7; D is possibly TRBD2 (6 bases). Germline assignment: CDR1 MDHEN and CDR2 SYDVKM. There are 14 residues in the CDR3. V was clipped by 3 bases and J by 3 bases, with 12 bases between them. The CDR3 DNA is TGTGCCAGCAGTTTCGTCGGGAGTATCTACGAGCAGTACTTC. This translates into CASSFVGSIYEQYF.

The chain joins TRBV19 to TRBJ2-3; D unclear. The CDR3 totals 12 residues. The germline CDR1 and CDR2 sequences are LNHDA and SQIVND (reference sequence). V lost 5 bases and J lost 1, with 4 bases in between. The CDR3 here is CASSPRTDTQYF. The DNA for the CDR3 is TGTGCCAGTAGTCCCCGCACAGATACGCAGTATTTT.

This chain connects TRBV27 to TRBJ2-3, with 7 positions matching TRBD2. V gave up 8 bases and J gave up 3 bases; unmatched junction bases: 8. The CDR3 runs to 14 residues. From germline, CDR1 is MNHEY and CDR2 SMNVEV (reference sequence). The CDR3 coding sequence is TGTGCCAGCGGGACGGGAGGCCCGACAGATACGCAGTATTTT. Translation gives CASGTGGPTDTQYF.

The CDR3 bases are TGCAGTGCCCCCCTAGGAAACGGGCAGTACTTC. It specifies CSAPLGNGQYF. V and J are TRBV20-1 and TRBJ2-7; D is undetermined. CDR1 and CDR2 (germline): DFQATT, SNEGSKA (reference sequence). V lost 6 bases to trimming and J lost 9 bases, with 15 bases between them. This CDR3 has 11 residues.

Of note for this clone: In the same sample, other DNA sequences code for this CDR3. The chain uses TRBV28 and TRBJ1-2; 7 nucleotides align to TRBD1. CDR3 length equals 12 residues. With 2 bases clipped from V and 7 bases from J, the junction kept 1 base outside the gene matches. Per germline, CDR1 MDHEN and CDR2 SYDVKM. In DNA form, the CDR3 reads TGTGCCAGCAGTTTACGACAGGGTGGCTACACCTTC. Its protein product is CASSLRQGGYTF.

The genes are TRBV6-1 and TRBJ2-3; 12 bases fit TRBD2. This CDR3 spans 13 amino acids. With 8 bases clipped from V and 3 bases from J, the junction kept 0 bases outside the gene matches. In germline, CDR1 is MNHNS, CDR2 SASEGT. In DNA, the CDR3 is TGTGCCAGCGGACTAGCGGGAACAGATACGCAGTATTTT. This encodes CASGLAGTDTQYF.